This TCR beta chain was captured by sequencing in a study of T cells in Graves' hyperthyroidism and ophthalmopathy. Overall study: It was at initial diagnosis, before any treatment, that peripheral blood was collected.

This clonotype occurred once. The V gene's germline CDR1 is SQVTM and CDR2 ANQGSEA. The CDR3 length is 17 residues. Trimming took off 8 bases at V and 2 bases at J, with 26 bases between the two ends. It was RNA transcripts that yielded the amplified TCR beta CDR3 regions. Initially, a first-round RT-PCR of the TCR CDR3 employed the HTBI primer set. One entry per CDR3 protein, called by TCRdb with MiXCR from the multiplex PCR reads. The top ten clones hold 8.9% of a sample with hundreds of thousands of distinct CDR3 sequences, 38% of them seen once. Sequencing was carried out using blood. This clonotype was sampled from a man between 18 and 29 years old with Graves' hyperthyroidism. The chain employs TRBV29-1 and TRBJ2-3; D perhaps matches TRBD1 (6 bases). This CDR3 is CSTPRGPGHPSTDTQYF. The CDR3 coding sequence is TGCAGCACCCCGAGGGGACCGGGACACCCCTCCACAGATACGCAGTATTTT.